What follows describes a single TCR beta chain. The data belong to a study of blood T cell repertoires in COVID-19. As for the study in general: The study drew acute and convalescent COVID-19 samples from the United States, Italy and Spain.

Seattle participants joined during active infection and were tracked over time. The germline V gene encodes CDR1 SGHTA and CDR2 FQGNSA. V was trimmed by 0 bases and J by 6 bases, leaving 11 bases between them. The CDR3 is made up of 15 amino acids. The data were produced by immunoSEQ multiplex PCR, yet TCRdb's version contains in-frame clones alone and is incomplete. The table shows some 80,000 clones, with roughly 81% occurring only once. The sample comprised peripheral blood. The chain combines TRBV7-2 with TRBJ1-4, with D unresolved. This TCR came from a man in his 60s with COVID-19, enrolled during active disease. The CDR3 DNA sequence: TGTGCCAGCAGCTTAGCGGGCAGCGGCTATGAAAAACTGTTTTTT. This codes for CASSLAGSGYEKLFF. Combining the CDR3 with reference TRBV7-2 and TRBJ1-4 gives the whole variable domain GAGVSQSPSNKVTEKGKDVELRCDPISGHTALYWYRQSLGQGLEFLIYFQGNSAPDKSGLPSDRFSAERTGGSVSTLTIQRTQQEDSAVYLCASSLAGSGYEKLFFGSGTQLSVL.